This TCR beta chain was retrieved from a study of blood T cell repertoires in COVID-19. On the study more broadly: From the United States, Italy and Spain came samples of acute and convalescent COVID-19. PBMCs, B-cell-depleted T cells, or T cells provided the cDNA or gDNA that made up the material.

There are 16 residues in the CDR3. Trimming left V 3 bases short and J 5 bases short, with 20 bases between. Germline loops: CDR1 SGHNT, CDR2 YYREEE (reference sequence). Study processing details: It was from reference gene primer amplification that nucleated cell counts were estimated. Produced via immunoSEQ multiplex PCR; TCRdb's table is partial and in-frame only. Clone size and the V and J calls come from that table; the DNA yielded D and trimming. The repertoire includes under 150,000 clones, under 85% of them detected once, and about 7% sits in the top ten. The sequenced material came from peripheral blood. This sequence joins TRBV5-4 and TRBJ1-1; D possibly corresponds to TRBD1 (5 bases). The sequence was collected from a human donor in a cohort sampled during active COVID-19. The CDR3 region is CASSSGIGAGETEAFF. In DNA form, the CDR3 reads TGTGCCAGCAGCTCGGGTATTGGGGCTGGGGAAACTGAAGCTTTCTTT.